A selection of T cell receptor beta chains follows, all from one sample in a study of cytomegalovirus exposure and HLA in healthy donors. TCRdb's table, derived via immunoSEQ multiplex PCR, lists solely in-frame clones and lacks some. There are some 130,000 clones in the sample; approximately 70% occur only once, and approximately 1.6% lies in the top ten. The sample taken for sequencing was PBMCs. The receptors shown here come from a human donor in good health. The CDR3 runs from the conserved cysteine through the conserved F or W. D genes are given only for firm matches. Clone size appears in some rows only: once, few, many, or a class for an expanded clone.

size,J,V,D,DNA,CDR3
-,TRBJ2-3,TRBV18,-,TGTGCCAGCTCGCTGGCGGCAGGCACAGATACGCAGTATTTT,CASSLAAGTDTQYF
-,TRBJ1-1,TRBV7-9,TRBD1,TGTGCCAGCAGAAACAGGGGGGAAGCTTTCTTT,CASRNRGEAFF
-,TRBJ1-1,TRBV28,-,TGTGCCAGCACCTCTTTCGAGGCTACCCAAGCTTTCTTT,CASTSFEATQAFF
-,TRBJ2-5,TRBV7-8,-,TGTGCCAGCAGCCCCCTGGGGCGACTAGAGACCCAGTACTTC,CASSPLGRLETQYF
-,TRBJ2-1,TRBV11-3,-,TGTGCCAGCCTTCACTCAGGGATTTCGAATGAGCAGTTCTTC,CASLHSGISNEQFF
-,TRBJ2-7,TRBV28,TRBD2,TGTGCCAGCACGGACCTAGCGGTCGAGTACTTC,CASTDLAVEYF
few,TRBJ1-2,TRBV28,TRBD1,TGTGCCGGGTGGGGGTTATCGACAGGGGGAGTCTATGGCTACACCTTC,CAGWGLSTGGVYGYTF
few,TRBJ2-1,TRBV28,TRBD2,TGTGCCAGCAGTTTACATTCTAGCGGGAATATCTACAATGAGCAGTTCTTC,CASSLHSSGNIYNEQFF
-,TRBJ2-3,TRBV11-2,TRBD1,TGTGCCAGCAGCTTAGGGACAGGGAGGACAGATACGCAGTATTTT,CASSLGTGRTDTQYF
-,TRBJ1-1,TRBV10-2,-,TGCGCCAGTATAAGGACTATGAACACTGAAGCTTTCTTT,CASIRTMNTEAFF
-,TRBJ2-7,TRBV12-5,TRBD1,TGTGCTAGTGGTGCGGACAGGGGGCGCGAGCAGTACTTC,CASGADRGREQYF
-,TRBJ2-1,TRBV7-3,TRBD2,TGTGCCAGCAGCCCGGAGACTAGCGGTTACAATGAGCAGTTCTTC,CASSPETSGYNEQFF
-,TRBJ2-7,TRBV11-2,-,TGTGCCAGCAGCTCAATCCTCCGGGACAATGAGCAGTACTTC,CASSSILRDNEQYF
-,TRBJ1-3,TRBV6-1,-,TGTGCCAGCAGTCAAGAGATTGGCCCCATATATTTT,CASSQEIGPIYF
once,TRBJ2-7,TRBV5-5,TRBD2,TGTGCCAGCAGGGACCTGGGGGGGGCCTACGAGCAGTACTTC,CASRDLGGAYEQYF
-,TRBJ1-5,TRBV10-3,-,TGTGCCATCAGTGAAAGTCAGGTTAGCAATCAGCCCCAGCATTTT,CAISESQVSNQPQHF
few,TRBJ2-3,TRBV4-3,-,TGCGCCAGCAGCCAAGGGGTGGGCCTCACAGATACGCAGTATTTT,CASSQGVGLTDTQYF
-,TRBJ1-2,TRBV28,TRBD1,TGTGCCAGCAGTTTGACAGGGGTTTACTCTGGCTACACCTTC,CASSLTGVYSGYTF
-,TRBJ2-1,TRBV4-1,-,TGCGCCAGCAGCCAAGTTAATAGCTACAATGAGCAGTTCTTC,CASSQVNSYNEQFF
-,TRBJ2-1,TRBV11-3,TRBD1,TGTGCCAGCAGCGGTACCGGGACAGGGATTGGGGAGCAGTTCTTC,CASSGTGTGIGEQFF
-,TRBJ2-3,TRBV5-4,TRBD1,TGTGCCAGCAGCTTGGGGGGGACAGGGGTTCACACAGATACGCAGTATTTT,CASSLGGTGVHTDTQYF
-,TRBJ2-6,TRBV7-3,-,TGTGCCAGCAGCCAGGCCGGGAGAGGGGCCAACGTCCTGACTTTC,CASSQAGRGANVLTF
few,TRBJ2-1,TRBV28,TRBD1,TGTGCCAGCAGTAGTGCCGGGACAGGGTCCTACAATGAGCAGTTCTTC,CASSSAGTGSYNEQFF
-,TRBJ2-4,TRBV5-1,TRBD2,TGCGCCAGCAGCTTGGGAGCGGGAGGGCCGAGAAACATTCAGTACTTC,CASSLGAGGPRNIQYF
few,TRBJ2-1,TRBV4-1,TRBD2,TGCGCCAGCAGCCAAGGACTAGCGGGGATAACCTACAATGAGCAGTTCTTC,CASSQGLAGITYNEQFF
once,TRBJ2-2,TRBV27,-,TGTGCCAGCAGTCAACCTAAATTCACCGGGGAGCTGTTTTTT,CASSQPKFTGELFF
-,TRBJ2-7,TRBV6-1,-,TGTGCCAGCAGTGAACGCTCCGGGATGAGCTCCTACGAGCAGTACTTC,CASSERSGMSSYEQYF
-,TRBJ2-3,TRBV28,TRBD1,TGTGCCAGCACCCGTAGGGACAGGGTCACAGATACGCAGTATTTT,CASTRRDRVTDTQYF
-,TRBJ2-5,TRBV27,TRBD2,TGTGCCAGCAGGCGGACCTTAGCGGGAGGGCCAACCCAAGAGACCCAGTACTTC,CASRRTLAGGPTQETQYF
-,TRBJ2-7,TRBV19,-,TGTGCCAGTAGTATCTTCGCGGGACCCTACGAGCAGTACTTC,CASSIFAGPYEQYF
once,TRBJ1-2,TRBV28,TRBD1,TGTGCCAGCAGTTTACAGGACAGGGGCGTGCGCTACACCTTC,CASSLQDRGVRYTF
-,TRBJ2-7,TRBV9,TRBD1,TGTGCCAGCAGCGCTGGGACAGGGGTCACCTACGAGCAGTACTTC,CASSAGTGVTYEQYF
-,TRBJ2-2,TRBV27,-,TGTGCCAGCAGTTTCCTAACCGGGGAGCTGTTTTTT,CASSFLTGELFF
-,TRBJ1-2,TRBV28,TRBD1,TGTGCCAGCAGGGACAGGGGGCGGGACTATGGCTACACCTTC,CASRDRGRDYGYTF
-,TRBJ2-1,TRBV6-1,TRBD2,TGTGCCAGCAGTTCCCTTAGCGGGAGTGGCGATGAGCAGTTCTTC,CASSSLSGSGDEQFF
-,TRBJ2-7,TRBV28,TRBD2,TGTGCCAGCAGTTTAAGCGGGGGTGCCTACGAGCAGTACTTC,CASSLSGGAYEQYF
-,TRBJ2-5,TRBV6-6,-,TGTGCCAGCAGTTACTCCTTAACGGGCGAGGGGTACTTC,CASSYSLTGEGYF
once,TRBJ2-6,TRBV2,TRBD1,TGTGCCAGCAGTCGGGACAGGGGGCTGGTGGCCAACGTCCTGACTTTC,CASSRDRGLVANVLTF
-,TRBJ2-7,TRBV28,-,TGTGCCAGCTCAGCGGGCCCCTACGAGCAGTACTTC,CASSAGPYEQYF
once,TRBJ1-1,TRBV28,-,TGTGCCAGCAGGATGGGGCACACTGAAGCTTTCTTT,CASRMGHTEAFF
-,TRBJ2-3,TRBV9,-,TGTGCCAGCAGCGCCGGACAGTTCACAGATACGCAGTATTTT,CASSAGQFTDTQYF
-,TRBJ2-7,TRBV15,TRBD2,TGTGCCACCAGTTCGGGGCGGGAGGGCGAGCAGTACTTC,CATSSGREGEQYF
-,TRBJ2-5,TRBV18,TRBD2,TGTGCCAGCTCACCACCGTCCGGGGGGGGAGAGACCCAGTACTTC,CASSPPSGGGETQYF
-,TRBJ2-7,TRBV5-5,TRBD1,TGTGCCAGCAGCTTACGACAGGGGGAGGGCTACGAGCAGTACTTC,CASSLRQGEGYEQYF
few,TRBJ2-7,TRBV28,TRBD2,TGTGCCAGCAGTTTATATGCCCCGACTAGCGGGAGGGGTGGGGACGAGCAGTACTTC,CASSLYAPTSGRGGDEQYF
-,TRBJ2-7,TRBV19,TRBD2,TGTGCCAGTAGTATCCTTCCCCGGACTAGCGGGAGCTCCGAGCAGTACTTC,CASSILPRTSGSSEQYF
-,TRBJ2-7,TRBV5-1,TRBD1,TGCGCCAGCAGCGGAACCGGGACAGGGAAAGGGTACGAGCAGTACTTC,CASSGTGTGKGYEQYF
once,TRBJ2-3,TRBV9,TRBD2,TGTGCCAGCAGCGTAGTCGGCGGGAGTACAGATACGCAGTATTTT,CASSVVGGSTDTQYF
-,TRBJ1-1,TRBV18,TRBD1,TGTGCCAGCTCACCAAATACCGGGACAGTGAACACTGAAGCTTTCTTT,CASSPNTGTVNTEAFF
-,TRBJ2-5,TRBV2,-,TGTGGCAGCAGTGAGGAGTCCAGAGAGACCCAGTACTTC,CGSSEESRETQYF
-,TRBJ1-1,TRBV19,-,TGTGCCAGTAGGACAGGACTCTGGGGGAACACTGAAGCTTTCTTT,CASRTGLWGNTEAFF
-,TRBJ2-7,TRBV7-2,-,TGTGCCAGCAGCATCCAGGGAGGGGGCTCCTACGAGCAGTACTTC,CASSIQGGGSYEQYF
few,TRBJ1-6,TRBV4-1,-,TGCGCCAGCAGCCAAGATACAGGGAGCAATTCACCCCTCCACTTT,CASSQDTGSNSPLHF
-,TRBJ2-7,TRBV27,-,TGTGCCAGCAGTTCTCCCGCATACGAGCAGTACTTC,CASSSPAYEQYF
-,TRBJ2-1,TRBV11-2,TRBD1,TGTGCCAGCAGCGATACAGCCGGGACAGGGGGACCCTACAATGAGCAGTTCTTC,CASSDTAGTGGPYNEQFF